The next 20 T cell receptor beta chains were all read from a single sample in a study of control samples from healthy donors and cancer patients. Clones were read by immunoSEQ multiplex PCR, and TCRdb kept only the in-frame ones, dropping some. The sample has 130,000 or so clones, less than 95% seen once; the top ten hold less than 8.5%. The sample taken for sequencing was blood. These receptors came from a man between 18 and 29 years old in good health.

V and J are TRBV7-2 and TRBJ2-5; a weak D match, TRBD2 (5 bases). V lost 5 bases to trimming and J lost 5 bases, with 15 bases between them. Per germline, CDR1 SGHTA and CDR2 FQGNSA. This CDR3 region has 14 residues. This CDR3 reads CASSLHMRRETQYF. CDR3 coding DNA: TGTGCCAGCAGCCTCCATATGAGGAGGGAGACCCAGTACTTC. The complete variable domain, with remaining parts taken from reference TRBV7-2 and TRBJ2-5, reads GAGVSQSPSNKVTEKGKDVELRCDPISGHTALYWYRQSLGQGLEFLIYFQGNSAPDKSGLPSDRFSAERTGGSVSTLTIQRTQQEDSAVYLCASSLHMRRETQYFGPGTRLLVL.

The V and J genes are TRBV5-6 and TRBJ2-6; 9 nucleotides align to TRBD1. Germline V lookup: CDR1 SGHDT, CDR2 YYEEEE. The CDR3 covers 17 residues. With 3 bases clipped from V and 3 bases from J, the junction kept 7 bases outside the gene matches. The CDR3 region is CASSYNRGLGGANVLTF. CDR3 DNA: TGTGCCAGCAGCTATAACAGGGGGCTAGGTGGGGCCAACGTCCTGACTTTC.

The chain links TRBV28 to TRBJ1-2; 7 bases match TRBD1. Unmatched junction bases numbered 10, after V lost 5 bases and J lost 4 bases. CDR1 is MDHEN and CDR2 is SYDVKM in the germline V gene. The CDR3 contains 15 residues. The CDR3 loop is CASSPSPTGFYGYTF. As DNA, the CDR3 is TGTGCCAGCAGTCCATCCCCGACAGGGTTCTATGGCTACACCTTC.

The chain is built from TRBV6-1 and TRBJ1-5; D unresolved. With 3 bases removed from V and 0 bases from J, the gap between germline ends came to 3 bases. Germline V gene lookup returns CDR1 MNHNS and CDR2 SASEGT. This CDR3 comprises 13 residues. The CDR3 DNA reads as TGTGCCAGCAGTGATAATAGCAATCAGCCCCAGCATTTT. Translating it yields CASSDNSNQPQHF.

The V and J genes are TRBV6-1 and TRBJ2-3, with 8 bases matching TRBD2. The CDR3 extends over 19 amino acids. The germline gives CDR1 MNHNS, CDR2 SASEGT. With 0 bases clipped from V and 2 bases from J, the junction kept 13 bases outside the gene matches. CDR3 residues: CASSEAAPGLVTHTDTQYF. The CDR3 DNA reads as TGTGCCAGCAGTGAAGCGGCCCCGGGACTAGTGACTCACACAGATACGCAGTATTTT.

This sequence joins TRBV5-6 and TRBJ1-2; D is perhaps TRBD1 (5 bases). Germline V gene data show CDR1 as SGHDT and CDR2 as YYEEEE. CDR3 length equals 14 residues. Trimming pared 5 bases from V and 0 bases from J, leaving 11 bases between. The DNA of the CDR3 is TGTGCCAGCAGAGTACGGGGCACTAACTATGGCTACACCTTC. Amino acid sequence: CASRVRGTNYGYTF.

Details on this clone: One end of the junction does not line up with germline, which may come from a read error. The rearrangement links TRBV28 to TRBJ2-7; D may be TRBD1 (6 bases). Germline V CDR1 and CDR2: MDHEN, SYDVKM. The length of the CDR3 is 13 residues. The CDR3 nucleotides are TGTGCCAGCAGTCTAAGGCCGGGACACGGCTTGGGGTTC. Its translation is CASSLRPGHGLGF.

The V call is TRBV7-2, the J call TRBJ2-4; the match to TRBD1 covers 7 bases. With V trimmed by 0 bases and J by 7 bases, 3 bases remained unmatched. The CDR3 has 14 amino acids. CDR1 is SGHTA and CDR2 is FQGNSA in the germline V gene. The CDR3 coding sequence is TGTGCCAGCAGCTTAGCCCAGGGGGTGAACATTCAGTACTTC. Its translation: CASSLAQGVNIQYF.

A single count supports this clone. The chain links TRBV12-3 or TRBV12-4 to TRBJ1-1; no clear D gene. CDR3 length equals 12 residues. V lost 2 bases and J lost 1, with 2 bases in between. The CDR3 DNA follows: TGTGCCAGCAGTTTACAGAACACTGAAGCTTTCTTT. This sequence encodes CASSLQNTEAFF.

The chain links TRBV21-1 to TRBJ1-2; TRBD1 is the table's D call, not checked against the DNA. TRBV21-1 represents a pseudogene. The CDR3 is made up of 17 amino acids. CDR3 DNA sequence: TGTGCCAGCAGCAAAGAGGGGACAGGGGTAAGGGTGAATGGCTACACCTTC. Protein: CASSKEGTGVRVNGYTF.

The rearrangement joins TRBV11-2 to TRBJ1-1, with no clear D. Trimming stripped 5 bases from V and 3 bases from J, with 10 bases between. Germline values: CDR1 SGHAT, CDR2 FQNNGV. The CDR3 spans 13 residues. The DNA for the CDR3 is TGTGCCAGCAGCCTACGACACGACACTGAAGCTTTCTTT. It codes for CASSLRHDTEAFF.

The chain links TRBV11-2 to TRBJ2-7; D is ambiguous. Between the trimmed V and J ends, which lost 0 bases and 2 bases, there was a span of 8 bases. Per germline, CDR1 SGHAT and CDR2 FQNNGV. The CDR3 runs 14 residues. The DNA of the CDR3 is TGTGCCAGCAGCTTAGACAGGACCGCCTACGAGCAGTACTTC. Its translation is CASSLDRTAYEQYF. Using reference TRBV11-2 and TRBJ2-7 for the parts outside the CDR3, the full variable domain is EAGVAQSPRYKIIEKRQSVAFWCNPISGHATLYWYQQILGQGPKLLIQFQNNGVVDDSQLPKDRFSAERLKGVDSTLKIQPAKLEDSAVYLCASSLDRTAYEQYFGPGTRLTVT.

The chain carries TRBV19 and TRBJ2-2; 7 nucleotides line up with TRBD1. The germline gives CDR1 LNHDA, CDR2 SQIVND (reference sequence). V gave up 2 bases and J gave up 6 bases; unmatched junction bases: 6. This CDR3 region has 15 residues. The CDR3 region has the DNA TGTGCCAGTAGTATAAGGGAGCAGGGGGCCGGGGAGCTGTTTTTT. This encodes CASSIREQGAGELFF.

The CDR3 sequence is CASSRMSGGASSYNEQFF. The CDR3, as DNA: TGTGCCAGCAGCCGGATGAGCGGGGGGGCAAGCTCCTACAATGAGCAGTTCTTC. The V call is TRBV7-8, the J call TRBJ2-1, with 10 positions matching TRBD2. Germline V gene lookup returns CDR1 SGHVS and CDR2 FQNEAQ. The CDR3 runs to 18 residues. J lost 0 bases, V lost 5 bases, and 10 bases had no gene match. The full variable domain, in which reference TRBV7-8 and TRBJ2-1 provide the parts outside the CDR3, is GAGVSQSPRYKVAKRGQDVALRCDPISGHVSLFWYQQALGQGPEFLTYFQNEAQLDKSGLPSDRFFAERPEGSVSTLKIQRTQQEDSAVYLCASSRMSGGASSYNEQFFGPGTRLTVL.

For the CDR3, the DNA is TGTGCCAGCAGCTCCGTCGACAGCTATGGCTACACCTTC. Its translation: CASSSVDSYGYTF. The chain couples TRBV7-9 to TRBJ1-2; possible D gene TRBD1, 5 bases. The ends were cut back, 4 bases at V and 4 bases at J, with 10 bases in the middle. Germline V gene lookup returns CDR1 SEHNR and CDR2 FQNEAQ (reference sequence). The CDR3 length is 13 residues.

This clone was seen a handful of times. CDR3 protein: CASSPNSNQPQHF. The CDR3 bases are TGTGCCAGCTCTCCTAATAGCAATCAGCCCCAGCATTTT. The gene calls are TRBV18 and TRBJ1-5; D gene uncertain. Germline V gene sequence: CDR1 KGHSH, CDR2 LQKENI. V dropped 6 bases and J dropped 0 bases, with 6 bases sitting between them. There are 13 residues in the CDR3.

V usage is TRBV5-1 and J usage is TRBJ2-7; tentative D call: TRBD1 (6 bases). This CDR3 has 13 residues. The V end was cut by 3 bases, the J end by 5 bases, with 12 bases between. CDR1 and CDR2 from the germline V gene are SGHRS and YFSETQ. The DNA of the CDR3 is TGCGCCAGCAGCTCAGGGGTTTCCAACGAGCAGTACTTC. This codes for CASSSGVSNEQYF.

A single count supports this clone. This rearrangement joins TRBV6-5 to TRBJ2-2, with 9 bases that match TRBD1. The CDR3 has 15 residues. CDR1 is MNHEY and CDR2 is SVGAGI in the germline V gene. Trimming at V came to 7 bases and at J to 7 bases, leaving 10 bases not matched to a gene. The CDR3 nucleotides are TGTGCCAGCACCCCGGGACAGGGAAGGGGCGGGGAGCTGTTTTTT. Translated, it gives CASTPGQGRGGELFF.

The chain has TRBV9 and TRBJ1-6; tentative D call: TRBD1 (5 bases). This CDR3 has 14 amino acids. CDR1 SGDLS and CDR2 YYNGEE come from the germline V gene. Trimming took off 0 bases at V and 9 bases at J, with 10 bases between the two ends. CDR3 loop: CASSVEVGGSPLHF. The CDR3 DNA is TGTGCCAGCAGCGTAGAGGTGGGGGGTTCACCCCTCCACTTT.

The rearrangement links TRBV27 to TRBJ1-6; no firm D call. CDR1 is MNHEY, CDR2 SMNVEV, per germline (reference sequence). The CDR3 sequence is 15 residues long. V dropped 3 bases and J dropped 7 bases, with 13 bases sitting between them. The chain's CDR3 is CASSFGGLSNSPLHF. CDR3 nucleotide sequence: TGTGCCAGCAGTTTCGGAGGTTTGAGCAATTCACCCCTCCACTTT.